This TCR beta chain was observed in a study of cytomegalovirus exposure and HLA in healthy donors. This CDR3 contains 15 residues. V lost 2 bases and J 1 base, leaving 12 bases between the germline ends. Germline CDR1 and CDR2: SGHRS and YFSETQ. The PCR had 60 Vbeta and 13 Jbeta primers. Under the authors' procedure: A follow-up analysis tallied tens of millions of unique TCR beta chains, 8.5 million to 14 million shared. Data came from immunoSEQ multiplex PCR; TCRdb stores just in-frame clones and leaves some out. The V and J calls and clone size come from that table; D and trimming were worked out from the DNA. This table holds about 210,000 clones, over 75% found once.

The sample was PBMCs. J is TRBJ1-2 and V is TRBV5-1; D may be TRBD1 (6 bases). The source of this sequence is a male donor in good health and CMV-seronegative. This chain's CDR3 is CASSFGGAVNYGYTF. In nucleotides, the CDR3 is TGCGCCAGCAGCTTTGGGGGGGCTGTTAACTATGGCTACACCTTC.